This TCR beta chain was observed in a study of control samples from healthy donors and cancer patients (dated by TCRdb to 2019 to 2021). As to this clone: Its binding antigen is unknown. The input lacks base qualities; no much larger clone sits a single base away.

Here V drops 5 bases and J drops 2 bases, and the junction holds 7 bases not matched to any gene. CDR3 length: 15 amino acids, cysteine to phenylalanine. The retained sequence is limited to the CDR3, 45 bases, with the frame set at the first base. CDR1 and CDR2 are drawn from the germline V gene (reference sequence): LNHDA, SQIVND. The library was made by the immunoSEQ multiplex PCR assay. In TCRdb, the immuneACCESS table is reduced to in-frame sequences with V and J assigned. These tables do not hold every clone; where another copy was compared, an unresolved V gene accounts for under half, and the others remain unexplained. Recorded for this sample are about 180,000 clones; roughly 92% of them occurred a single time. 1.2% to 1.5% of the sample belongs to the ten largest clones.

What was sequenced was blood. Recombination joined TRBV19 with TRBJ2-5; 8 nucleotides in the junction match TRBD2. This receptor was obtained from a man aged 30 to 45 in good health. In nucleotides, the sequence is TGTGCCAGTAGTGGGGGGGGACTAGGGCAAGAGACCCAGTACTTC. The resulting protein is CASSGGGLGQETQYF.